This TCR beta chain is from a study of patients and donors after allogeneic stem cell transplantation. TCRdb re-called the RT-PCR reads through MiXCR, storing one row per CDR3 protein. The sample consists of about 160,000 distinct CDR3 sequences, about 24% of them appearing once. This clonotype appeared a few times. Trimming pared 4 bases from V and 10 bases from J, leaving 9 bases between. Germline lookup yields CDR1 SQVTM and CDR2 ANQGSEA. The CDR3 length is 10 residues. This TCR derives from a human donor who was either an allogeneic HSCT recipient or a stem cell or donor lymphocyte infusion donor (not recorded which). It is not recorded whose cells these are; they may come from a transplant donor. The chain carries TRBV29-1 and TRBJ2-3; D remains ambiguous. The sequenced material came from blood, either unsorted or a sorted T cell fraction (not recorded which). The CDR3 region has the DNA TGCAGCGTTGGTCCAAACCCGCAGTATTTT. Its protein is CSVGPNPQYF.